A selection of T cell receptor beta chains follows, all from one sample in a study of blood T cell repertoires in COVID-19. TCRdb keeps only in-frame clones here, not all; method: immunoSEQ multiplex PCR. The table has around 250,000 clones, roughly 84% seen once. Sequences were obtained from peripheral blood. These receptors all come from a man over 45 with active or convalescent COVID-19. CDR3s include the opening cysteine and the closing phenylalanine or tryptophan. Fields, in order: J gene, CDR3 length, V gene, D gene, clone size, CDR3 protein, CDR3 DNA. The D gene is left open where the match is weak. Not every row has a clone size; where given, it reads once, few, many or a size class.

j_gene: TRBJ2-6
len: 17
v_gene: TRBV5-1
d_gene: TRBD1
abundance: -
CDR3aa: CASSSGQAGSGANVLTF
CDR3nt: TGCGCCAGCAGCTCTGGACAGGCGGGTTCTGGGGCCAACGTCCTGACTTTC

j_gene: TRBJ2-7
len: 13
v_gene: TRBV30
d_gene: -
abundance: few
CDR3aa: CAWSVLSRGEQYF
CDR3nt: TGTGCCTGGAGTGTACTTAGTAGGGGGGAGCAGTACTTC

j_gene: TRBJ1-1
len: 14
v_gene: TRBV6-5
d_gene: TRBD1
abundance: -
CDR3aa: CASSLTGRRTEAFF
CDR3nt: TGTGCCAGCAGCCTGACAGGGCGTAGGACTGAAGCTTTCTTT

j_gene: TRBJ1-2
len: 12
v_gene: TRBV29-1
d_gene: TRBD1
abundance: few
CDR3aa: CSVLTGSYGYTF
CDR3nt: TGCAGCGTCTTGACAGGGTCCTATGGCTACACCTTC

j_gene: TRBJ1-2
len: 14
v_gene: TRBV7-9
d_gene: TRBD1
abundance: once
CDR3aa: CASSRKDRVEGYTF
CDR3nt: TGTGCCAGCAGCCGAAAGGACAGGGTGGAAGGCTACACCTTC

j_gene: TRBJ1-4
len: 16
v_gene: TRBV25-1
d_gene: TRBD1
abundance: few
CDR3aa: CASSELGGATNEKLFF
CDR3nt: TGTGCCAGCAGTGAATTAGGGGGCGCAACTAATGAAAAACTGTTTTTT

j_gene: TRBJ2-7
len: 13
v_gene: TRBV7-2
d_gene: -
abundance: -
CDR3aa: CASSLSGLYEQYF
CDR3nt: TGTGCCAGCAGCTTAAGCGGCCTCTACGAGCAGTACTTC

j_gene: TRBJ2-6
len: 16
v_gene: TRBV19
d_gene: -
abundance: once
CDR3aa: CASSTGQSGGANVLTF
CDR3nt: TGTGCCAGTAGCACTGGACAGTCTGGTGGGGCCAACGTCCTGACTTTC

j_gene: TRBJ1-2
len: 16
v_gene: TRBV18
d_gene: TRBD1
abundance: -
CDR3aa: CASSPGLGTANYGYTF
CDR3nt: TGTGCCAGCTCACCGGGGCTGGGGACAGCTAACTATGGCTACACCTTC

j_gene: TRBJ2-7
len: 13
v_gene: TRBV23-1
d_gene: -
abundance: -
CDR3aa: CASSFDRAYEQYF
CDR3nt: TGCGCCAGCAGTTTTGACAGAGCCTACGAGCAGTACTTC

j_gene: TRBJ1-1
len: 14
v_gene: TRBV4-3
d_gene: -
abundance: -
CDR3aa: CASSQAVGYTEAFF
CDR3nt: TGCGCCAGCAGCCAAGCGGTGGGCTACACTGAAGCTTTCTTT

j_gene: TRBJ1-5
len: 15
v_gene: TRBV5-6
d_gene: -
abundance: -
CDR3aa: CASSLRVTADQPQHF
CDR3nt: TGTGCCAGCAGCTTAAGGGTGACAGCCGATCAGCCCCAGCATTTT

j_gene: TRBJ2-7
len: 12
v_gene: TRBV10-2
d_gene: -
abundance: -
CDR3aa: CASRTAGYEQYF
CDR3nt: TGCGCCAGCAGGACGGCGGGCTACGAGCAGTACTTC

j_gene: TRBJ2-2
len: 13
v_gene: TRBV5-1
d_gene: -
abundance: once
CDR3aa: CASSLRDTGELFF
CDR3nt: TGCGCCAGCAGCTTGCGAGATACCGGGGAGCTGTTTTTT

j_gene: TRBJ2-1
len: 17
v_gene: TRBV4-2
d_gene: -
abundance: -
CDR3aa: CASSQELGGRNHNEQFF
CDR3nt: TGTGCCAGCAGCCAAGAGCTGGGCGGGCGCAACCACAATGAGCAGTTCTTC

j_gene: TRBJ2-2
len: 14
v_gene: TRBV29-1
d_gene: -
abundance: -
CDR3aa: CSVEESRAGGELFF
CDR3nt: TGCAGCGTTGAAGAGTCCAGGGCAGGTGGGGAGCTGTTTTTT

j_gene: TRBJ1-6
len: 14
v_gene: TRBV6-6
d_gene: -
abundance: -
CDR3aa: CASSHDRHRSPLHF
CDR3nt: TGTGCCAGCAGTCATGACAGGCATCGATCACCCCTCCACTTT

j_gene: TRBJ2-2
len: 13
v_gene: TRBV6-5
d_gene: TRBD2
abundance: -
CDR3aa: CALQRGDTGELFF
CDR3nt: TGTGCCTTACAACGGGGGGACACCGGGGAGCTGTTTTTT